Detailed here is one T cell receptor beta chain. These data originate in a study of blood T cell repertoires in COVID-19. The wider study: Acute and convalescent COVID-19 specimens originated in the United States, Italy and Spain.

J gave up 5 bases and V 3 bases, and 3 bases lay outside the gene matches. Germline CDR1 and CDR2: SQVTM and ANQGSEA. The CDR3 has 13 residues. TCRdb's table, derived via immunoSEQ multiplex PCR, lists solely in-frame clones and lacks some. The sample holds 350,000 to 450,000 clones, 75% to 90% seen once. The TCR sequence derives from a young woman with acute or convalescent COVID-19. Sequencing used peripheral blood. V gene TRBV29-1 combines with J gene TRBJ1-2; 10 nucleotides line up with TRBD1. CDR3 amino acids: CSVEVGQGYGYTF. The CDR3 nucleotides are TGCAGCGTTGAGGTGGGACAGGGGTATGGCTACACCTTC.